This is a list of T cell receptor beta chains from one sample in a study of Tregs in tolerant kidney transplant recipients. Only in-frame clones appear in the TCRdb table, and some are missing; sequencing was by immunoSEQ multiplex PCR. The data hold 45,000 or so clones, with roughly nine tenths observed a single time. The source material was CD8+ T cells from blood (PBMCs), sampled 12 months after the transplant. The receptors originated from a human patient who received a combined kidney and bone marrow transplant. Some T cells may be graft donor cells. Each CDR3 is given with its conserved first and last residue. Each record gives: clone size, V gene, CDR3 protein. Clone size is stated in some rows and not others, as once, few, many or a class when expanded.

-	TRBV9	CASSVEGGLAGTGTQYF
-	TRBV18	CASSRTGPKSIPRSYNEQFF
-	TRBV9	CASSVEGGRQPQHF
-	TRBV4-1	CASSQEPGQETYNEQFF
-	TRBV6-5	CATPTGLGYTF
-	TRBV27	CASSLAGVFGELFF
-	TRBV5-8	CASSLGRSTLETQYF
-	TRBV5-1	CASSPGQGVYEQYF
-	TRBV6-6	CASSYIQGHTGELFF
-	TRBV28	CASTPRAGKNTEAFF
-	TRBV7-9	CASSDLGGQETQYF
-	TRBV13	CASSSRGGGNGELFF
few	TRBV13	CASSPLTGGLATGELFF
-	TRBV11-2	CASSLAGILDEQFF
-	TRBV6-5	CASSYSGEKTYGYTF
-	TRBV7-9	CASSLLGPNYGYTF
-	TRBV13	CASSNGPGTGYNEQFF
-	TRBV5-6	CASSEGGSSPLHF
-	TRBV23-1	CASTLDRAVTEAFF
-	TRBV27	CASSYSIYQPQHF
-	TRBV4-1	CASSHPGTVLNQPQHF
-	TRBV29-1	CSAWGQTKGNTEAFF
-	TRBV27	CASSRDIPYEQYF
-	TRBV19	CASSMAGGLYEQYF
-	TRBV9	CASSVGAGKTYEQYF
-	TRBV6-5	CASSYGQSYEQYF
-	TRBV27	CASSSEPSGQETQYF
-	TRBV19	CASRPGTGGGGFYNEQFF
-	TRBV15	CATSRSRGWTEAFF
-	TRBV4-3	CASSQDSGGLGNEQFF
-	TRBV7-9	CASSPEPYNEQFF
-	TRBV27	CASRDNGYEQYF
-	TRBV2	CASSEGLADKQFF
-	TRBV14	CASSIQGVDTIYF
once	TRBV5-4	CASSSIYRDLANYGYTF
-	TRBV30	CAWSDRGYGATNEKLFF
-	TRBV12-2	CASRLRRDTQYF
-	TRBV7-6	CASSITAEQFF
-	TRBV28	CASSLWGTGGHEQYF
-	TRBV9	CASSVGNSGGVETQYF
once	TRBV7-8	CASSARQPGQGEYEQYF
once	TRBV4-1	CASSQARYQETQYF
-	TRBV18	CASSLGDLRNQPQHF
-	TRBV30	CAWSVSTGLAFF
-	TRBV5-6	CASSLGTGHYEQYF
-	TRBV5-1	CASSAGTGGNYEQYF
-	TRBV7-6	CASSLRGVDGYTF
few	TRBV28	CASSFSGSGNTIYF
-	TRBV11-2	CASSLTGPGSPKNIQYF
-	TRBV7-9	CASSSYPVLSYEQYF
once	TRBV20-1	CRPRNTEAFF
-	TRBV11-2	CASSSFQARDLRGYTF
-	TRBV7-6	CASSLAGPVFSYNEQFF
-	TRBV11-2	CASSLKQGYNEQFF
-	TRBV4-1	CASSPTGAAFNEKLFF
-	TRBV19	CASSIGLRGYEQYF
-	TRBV7-9	CASSFSAEYEQYF
-	TRBV27	CASSFLGIGGNEQYF
once	TRBV5-1	CASGGTAGTDTQYF
-	TRBV7-9	CASSLILDTQYF